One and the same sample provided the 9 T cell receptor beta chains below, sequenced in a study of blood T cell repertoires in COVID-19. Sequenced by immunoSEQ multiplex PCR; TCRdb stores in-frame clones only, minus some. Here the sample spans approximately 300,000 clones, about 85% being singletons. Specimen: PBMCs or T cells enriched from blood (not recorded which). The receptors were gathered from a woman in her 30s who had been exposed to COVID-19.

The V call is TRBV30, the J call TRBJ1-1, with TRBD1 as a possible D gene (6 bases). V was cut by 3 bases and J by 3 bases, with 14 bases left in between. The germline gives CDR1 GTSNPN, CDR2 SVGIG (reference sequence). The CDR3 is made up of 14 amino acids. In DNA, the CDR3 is TGTGCCTGGAGCCGAACAGGGTACGACACTGAAGCTTTCTTT. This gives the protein CAWSRTGYDTEAFF.

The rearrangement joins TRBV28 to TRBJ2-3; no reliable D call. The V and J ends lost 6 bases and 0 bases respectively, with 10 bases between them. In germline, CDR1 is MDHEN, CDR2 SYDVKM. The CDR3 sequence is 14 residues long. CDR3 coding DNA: TGTGCCAGCAGCCCCCCTGGCAGCACAGATACGCAGTATTTT. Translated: CASSPPGSTDTQYF. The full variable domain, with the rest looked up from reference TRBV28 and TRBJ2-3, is DVKVTQSSRYLVKRTGEKVFLECVQDMDHENMFWYRQDPGLGLRLIYFSYDVKMKEKGDIPEGYSVSREKKERFSLILESASTNQTSMYLCASSPPGSTDTQYFGPGTRLTVL.

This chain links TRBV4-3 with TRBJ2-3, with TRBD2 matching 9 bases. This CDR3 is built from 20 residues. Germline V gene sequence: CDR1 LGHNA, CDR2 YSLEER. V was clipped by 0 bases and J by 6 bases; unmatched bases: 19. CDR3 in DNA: TGCGCCAGCAGCCAAGATCTGGGAGTAGCGGGGGCCGGCGCGTCGGATACGCAGTATTTT. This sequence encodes CASSQDLGVAGAGASDTQYF.

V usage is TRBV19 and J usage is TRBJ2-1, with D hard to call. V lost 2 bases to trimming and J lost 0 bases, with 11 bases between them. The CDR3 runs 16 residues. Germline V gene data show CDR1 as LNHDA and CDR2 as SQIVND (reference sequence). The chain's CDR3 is CASSIYGPGSYNEQFF. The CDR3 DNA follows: TGTGCCAGTAGTATATATGGCCCGGGCTCCTACAATGAGCAGTTCTTC.

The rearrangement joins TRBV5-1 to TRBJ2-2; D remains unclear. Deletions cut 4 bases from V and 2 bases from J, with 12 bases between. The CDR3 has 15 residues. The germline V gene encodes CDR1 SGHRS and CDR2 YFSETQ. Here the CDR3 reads CASSPTPVNTGELFF. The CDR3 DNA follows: TGCGCCAGCAGCCCCACCCCGGTTAACACCGGGGAGCTGTTTTTT.

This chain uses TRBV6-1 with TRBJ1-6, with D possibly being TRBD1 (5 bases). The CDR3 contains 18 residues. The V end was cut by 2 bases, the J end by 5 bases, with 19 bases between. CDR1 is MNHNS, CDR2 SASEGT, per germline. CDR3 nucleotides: TGTGCCAGCAGTGAACCAGACAGCCGACCCAGGAATAATTCACCCCTCCACTTT. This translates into CASSEPDSRPRNNSPLHF.

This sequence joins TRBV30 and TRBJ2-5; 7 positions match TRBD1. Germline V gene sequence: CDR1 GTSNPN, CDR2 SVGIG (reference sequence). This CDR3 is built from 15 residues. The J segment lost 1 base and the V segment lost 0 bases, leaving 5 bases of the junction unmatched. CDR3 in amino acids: CAWSVRQGPQETQYF. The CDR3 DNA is TGTGCCTGGAGTGTAAGACAGGGACCCCAAGAGACCCAGTACTTC.

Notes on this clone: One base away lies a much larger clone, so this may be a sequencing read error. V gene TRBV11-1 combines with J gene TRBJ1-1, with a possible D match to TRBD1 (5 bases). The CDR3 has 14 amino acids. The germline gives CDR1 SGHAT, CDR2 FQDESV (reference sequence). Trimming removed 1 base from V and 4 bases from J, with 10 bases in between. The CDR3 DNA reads TGTGCCAGCAGCTTAGGGCAGGGTGGCACTGAAGCTTTCTTT. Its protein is CASSLGQGGTEAFF. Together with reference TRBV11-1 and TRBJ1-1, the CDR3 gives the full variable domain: EAEVAQSPRYKITEKSQAVAFWCDPISGHATLYWYRQILGQGPELLVQFQDESVVDDSQLPKDRFSAERLKGVDSTLKIQPAELGDSAMYLCASSLGQGGTEAFFGQGTRLTVV.

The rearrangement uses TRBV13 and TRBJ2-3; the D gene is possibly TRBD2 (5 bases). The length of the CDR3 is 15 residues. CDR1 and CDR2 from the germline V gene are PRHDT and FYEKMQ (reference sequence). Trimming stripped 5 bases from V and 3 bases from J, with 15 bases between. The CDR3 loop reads CASSTHTLGTDTQYF. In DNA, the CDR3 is TGTGCCAGCAGCACACACACACTAGGGACAGATACGCAGTATTTT.